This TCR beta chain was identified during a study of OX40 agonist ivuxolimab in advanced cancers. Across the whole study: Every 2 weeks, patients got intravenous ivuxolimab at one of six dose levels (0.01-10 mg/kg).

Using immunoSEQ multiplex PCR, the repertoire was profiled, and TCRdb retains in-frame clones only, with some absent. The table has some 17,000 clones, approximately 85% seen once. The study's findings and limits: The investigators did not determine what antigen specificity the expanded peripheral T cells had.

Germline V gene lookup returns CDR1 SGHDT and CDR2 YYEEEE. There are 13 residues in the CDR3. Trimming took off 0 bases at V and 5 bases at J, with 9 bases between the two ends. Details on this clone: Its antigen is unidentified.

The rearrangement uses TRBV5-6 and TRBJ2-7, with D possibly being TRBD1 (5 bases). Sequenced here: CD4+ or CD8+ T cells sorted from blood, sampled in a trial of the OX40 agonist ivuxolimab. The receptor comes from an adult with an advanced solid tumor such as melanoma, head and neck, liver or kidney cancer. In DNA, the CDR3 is TGTGCCAGCAGCTTGGAGGTAGGGGACGAGCAGTACTTC. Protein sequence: CASSLEVGDEQYF.